These 19 T cell receptor beta chains were sequenced from one sample in a study of cytomegalovirus exposure and HLA in healthy donors. Amplification used 60 Vbeta primers and 13 Jbeta primers. TCRdb keeps only in-frame clones here, not all; method: immunoSEQ multiplex PCR. The sample consists of about 62,000 clones, 65% to 75% of them appearing once. The source material was PBMCs. The origin of the receptors is a woman aged 25 to 45 in good health and CMV-seronegative.

This sequence joins TRBV28 and TRBJ2-7, with 9 nucleotides matching TRBD1. The trim removed 11 bases at V and 5 bases at J, leaving 13 bases unmatched. The CDR3 is 14 amino acids. Per germline, CDR1 MDHEN and CDR2 SYDVKM. In DNA form, the CDR3 reads TGTGCCGGCCGCGGGACAGGGTTTCGGGACGAGCAGTACTTC. It is translated as CAGRGTGFRDEQYF.

V usage is TRBV19 and J usage is TRBJ2-1; 7 nucleotides line up with TRBD2. This CDR3 has 17 amino acids. Germline V gene data show CDR1 as LNHDA and CDR2 as SQIVND (reference sequence). J was trimmed by 5 bases and V by 5 bases; bases with no gene match: 15. Written as DNA, the CDR3 is TGTGCCAGTAGTTCGACTCCCACTAGCGAACTTGACAATGAGCAGTTCTTC. Its protein is CASSSTPTSELDNEQFF.

The genes are TRBV5-1 and TRBJ1-1; 7 nucleotides agree with TRBD1. The germline CDR1 and CDR2 sequences are SGHRS and YFSETQ. J lost 11 bases, V lost 4 bases, and 11 bases had no gene match. The CDR3 runs to 13 residues. The CDR3 reads CASSHRTGSGAFF. CDR3 sequence (DNA): TGCGCCAGCAGCCACAGGACAGGCAGTGGGGCTTTCTTT. The full variable domain, in which reference TRBV5-1 and TRBJ1-1 provide the parts outside the CDR3, is KAGVTQTPRYLIKTRGQQVTLSCSPISGHRSVSWYQQTPGQGLQFLFEYFSETQRNKGNFPGRFSGRQFSNSRSEMNVSTLELGDSALYLCASSHRTGSGAFFGQGTRLTVV.

The V and J genes are TRBV7-9 and TRBJ1-4, with D hard to call. Germline V gene lookup returns CDR1 SEHNR and CDR2 FQNEAQ (reference sequence). The CDR3 loop spans 14 amino acids. The V gene lost 5 bases and the J gene lost 0 bases, with 7 bases spanning the gap. In DNA, the CDR3 is TGTGCCAGCAGCCCCGGGGCAACTAATGAAAAACTGTTTTTT. Amino acid sequence: CASSPGATNEKLFF.

The V and J genes are TRBV12-5 and TRBJ2-3, with TRBD2 identical over 11 bases. V dropped 0 bases and J dropped 6; count of bases not matched to a gene: 2. This CDR3 is 15 amino acids long. Germline V gives CDR1 LGHNT, CDR2 FRNRAP. CDR3 in DNA: TGTGCTAGTGGTTTGGTCACTAGCGGGAGTGATACGCAGTATTTT. It yields the protein CASGLVTSGSDTQYF.

This clone was counted only a few times. J is TRBJ2-7 and V is TRBV28; D is unclear. Per germline, CDR1 MDHEN and CDR2 SYDVKM. V was shortened by 2 bases and J by 3 bases, with 5 bases between the two germline ends. CDR3 length equals 12 residues. The CDR3 coding sequence is TGTGCCAGCAGTTTAGGGGACTACGAGCAGTACGTC. Translation: CASSLGDYEQYV.

The chain carries TRBV6-1 and TRBJ1-4; weak D call: TRBD1 (5 bases). Trimming shortened V by 7 bases and J by 7 bases, and 10 bases separated the two germline ends. There are 12 residues in the CDR3. Germline-derived CDR1 and CDR2 are MNHNS and SASEGT. The CDR3 sequence is CASTSRGEKLFF. In DNA form, the CDR3 reads TGTGCCAGCACTAGTAGGGGTGAAAAACTGTTTTTT.

V usage is TRBV14 and J usage is TRBJ2-7; TRBD1 matches 10 bases. Trimming took 1 base from V and 5 from J; bases not matched to a gene: 8. The CDR3 contains 16 residues. Germline V gene data show CDR1 as SGHDN and CDR2 as FVKESK. The CDR3 nucleotides are TGTGCCAGCAGCCAAGTGGGGACAGGGGTGAGGAACGAGCAGTACTTC. This sequence encodes CASSQVGTGVRNEQYF.

The J gene is TRBJ2-1, the V gene TRBV30, with 7 bases aligning to TRBD2. J gave up 4 bases and V 5 bases, and 2 bases lay outside the gene matches. Germline CDR1 reads GTSNPN; CDR2 reads SVGIG (reference sequence). This CDR3 is built from 12 residues. The DNA for the CDR3 is TGTGCCTGGGGGGACTATTACAATGAGCAGTTCTTC. Protein: CAWGDYYNEQFF.

This clone occurred once. The chain uses TRBV28 and TRBJ1-4, with D possibly matching TRBD1 (5 bases). Germline CDR1 MDHEN, CDR2 SYDVKM. This CDR3 comprises 15 residues. With 6 bases removed from V and 3 bases from J, the gap between germline ends came to 14 bases. The CDR3 bases are TGTGCCAGCAGAGGTTGGGGGGAGTCTAATGAAAAACTGTTTTTT. The encoded protein is CASRGWGESNEKLFF.

The chain is built from TRBV5-3 and TRBJ2-7, with 10 bases identical to TRBD2. TRBV5-3 belongs to the ORF category, with a function that is uncertain. CDR3 size: 17 residues. With V trimmed by 0 bases and J by 3 bases, 9 bases remained unmatched. The CDR3 bases are TGTGCCAGAAGCTTGGTTAGGCTAGCGGGAGTTTGCTACGAGCAGTACGTC. Translation gives CARSLVRLAGVCYEQYV.

The chain carries TRBV7-8 and TRBJ1-4; no clear D. The V and J ends lost 3 bases and 2 bases respectively, with 4 bases between them. From germline, CDR1 is SGHVS and CDR2 FQNEAQ. CDR3 size: 13 residues. The CDR3 DNA reads as TGTGCCAGCAGCTTCGGGACTAATGAAAAACTGTTTTTT. It is translated as CASSFGTNEKLFF.

The V call is TRBV27, the J call TRBJ1-6; maybe TRBD1 (5 bases). The germline CDR1 and CDR2 sequences are MNHEY and SMNVEV (reference sequence). The CDR3 contains 14 residues. V lost 11 bases to trimming and J lost 5 bases, with 16 bases between them. CDR3 protein: CAHNDSLNNSPLHF. The CDR3 coding sequence is TGTGCCCACAATGACAGTCTTAATAATTCACCCCTCCACTTT.

This clone was detected only once. This chain joins TRBV7-3 and TRBJ2-5, with 7 bases aligning to TRBD2. There are 15 residues in the CDR3. The trim removed 5 bases at V and 4 bases at J, leaving 10 bases unmatched. From germline, CDR1 is SGHTA and CDR2 FQGTGA. The CDR3: CASSIGGISGETQYF. DNA for the CDR3: TGTGCCAGCAGCATCGGGGGGATCTCGGGAGAGACCCAGTACTTC. Based on the CDR3 plus reference TRBV7-3 and TRBJ2-5, the full variable domain is GAGVSQTPSNKVTEKGKYVELRCDPISGHTALYWYRQSLGQGPEFLIYFQGTGAADDSGLPNDRFFAVRPEGSVSTLKIQRTERGDSAVYLCASSIGGISGETQYFGPGTRLLVL.

The chain carries TRBV5-6 and TRBJ1-1; the D gene is possibly TRBD1 (6 bases). Germline loops: CDR1 SGHDT, CDR2 YYEEEE. There are 16 residues in the CDR3. V dropped 4 bases and J dropped 1 base, with 17 bases sitting between them. The CDR3 region is CASSPSRGTRNTEAFF. As DNA, the CDR3 is TGTGCCAGCAGCCCGAGCAGGGGAACCCGGAACACTGAAGCTTTCTTT.

The V gene is TRBV6-1, the J gene TRBJ2-5; 12 bases fit TRBD2. The J call is uncertain, as TRBJ2-7 better fits the DNA end. The CDR3 sequence is 16 residues long. Germline V gene sequence: CDR1 MNHNS, CDR2 SASEGT. The CDR3 spells CASSGYLAGGFYEQYF. The DNA of the CDR3 is TGTGCCAGCAGTGGCTACCTAGCGGGAGGGTTCTACGAGCAGTACTTC.

The CDR3 DNA follows: TGTGCCTGGGCCCCTCTATCGTTGAGCTCCTACGAGCAGTACTTC. Its translation is CAWAPLSLSSYEQYF. The chain links TRBV30 to TRBJ2-7; D unclear. The length of the CDR3 is 15 residues. In germline, CDR1 is GTSNPN, CDR2 SVGIG (reference sequence). The ends were cut back, 5 bases at V and 0 bases at J, with 17 bases in the middle.

The V and J genes are TRBV6-5 and TRBJ1-1; D unresolved. The CDR3 has 14 residues. The V gene lost 3 bases and the J gene lost 2 bases, with 10 bases spanning the gap. CDR1 is MNHEY, CDR2 SVGAGI, per germline. The CDR3 DNA reads as TGTGCCAGCAGTTATACAGTCATTAACACTGAAGCTTTCTTT. Its protein is CASSYTVINTEAFF.

This clone was counted once. This chain links TRBV5-1 with TRBJ2-1; 14 bases agree with TRBD2. Looked up from germline, CDR1 is SGHRS and CDR2 is YFSETQ. The V gene end was trimmed by 2 bases and the J gene end by 3 bases; junction bases not matched to a gene: 4. The CDR3 covers 17 residues. For the CDR3, the DNA is TGCGCCAGCAGCTTCCCGGGACTAGCGGGAGACTACAATGAGCAGTTCTTC. It codes for CASSFPGLAGDYNEQFF. The whole variable domain, remainder taken from reference TRBV5-1 and TRBJ2-1, is KAGVTQTPRYLIKTRGQQVTLSCSPISGHRSVSWYQQTPGQGLQFLFEYFSETQRNKGNFPGRFSGRQFSNSRSEMNVSTLELGDSALYLCASSFPGLAGDYNEQFFGPGTRLTVL.